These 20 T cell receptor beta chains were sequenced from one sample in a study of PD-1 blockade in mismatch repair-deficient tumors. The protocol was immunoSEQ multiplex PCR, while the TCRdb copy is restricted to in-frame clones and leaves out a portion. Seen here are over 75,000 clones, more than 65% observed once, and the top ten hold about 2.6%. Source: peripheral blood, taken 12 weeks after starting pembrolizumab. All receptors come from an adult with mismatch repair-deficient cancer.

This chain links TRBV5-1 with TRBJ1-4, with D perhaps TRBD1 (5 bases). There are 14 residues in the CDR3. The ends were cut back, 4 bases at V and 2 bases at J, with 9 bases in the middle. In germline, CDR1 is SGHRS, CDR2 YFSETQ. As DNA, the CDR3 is TGCGCCAGCAGCCGAGGGGCGACTAATGAAAAACTGTTTTTT. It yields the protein CASSRGATNEKLFF. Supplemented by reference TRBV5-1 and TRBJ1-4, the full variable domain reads KAGVTQTPRYLIKTRGQQVTLSCSPISGHRSVSWYQQTPGQGLQFLFEYFSETQRNKGNFPGRFSGRQFSNSRSEMNVSTLELGDSALYLCASSRGATNEKLFFGSGTQLSVL.

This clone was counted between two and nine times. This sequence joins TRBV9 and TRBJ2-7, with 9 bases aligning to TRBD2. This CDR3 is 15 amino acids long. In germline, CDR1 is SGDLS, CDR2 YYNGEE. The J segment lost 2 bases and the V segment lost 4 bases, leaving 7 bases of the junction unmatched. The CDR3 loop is CASSPRIAGAYEQYF. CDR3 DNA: TGTGCCAGCAGCCCCCGTATAGCGGGAGCCTACGAGCAGTACTTC.

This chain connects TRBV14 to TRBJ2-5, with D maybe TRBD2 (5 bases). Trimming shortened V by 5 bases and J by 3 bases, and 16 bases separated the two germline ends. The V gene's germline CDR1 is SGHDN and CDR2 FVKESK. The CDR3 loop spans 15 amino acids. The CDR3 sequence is CASSYRPNGKETQYF. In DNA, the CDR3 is TGTGCCAGCAGCTACCGGCCCAACGGGAAAGAGACCCAGTACTTC.

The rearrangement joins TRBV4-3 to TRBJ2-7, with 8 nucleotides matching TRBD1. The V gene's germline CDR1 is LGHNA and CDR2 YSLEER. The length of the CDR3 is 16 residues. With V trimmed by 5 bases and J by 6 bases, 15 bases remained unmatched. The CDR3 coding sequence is TGCGCCAGCAGCGAAGGTGCGGAGACAGGGGTGCGCGAGCAGTACTTC. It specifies CASSEGAETGVREQYF.

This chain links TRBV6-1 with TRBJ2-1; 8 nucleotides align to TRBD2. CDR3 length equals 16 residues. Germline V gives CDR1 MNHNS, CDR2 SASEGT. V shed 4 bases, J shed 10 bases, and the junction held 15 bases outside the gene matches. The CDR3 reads CASSGFSGTAIREQFF. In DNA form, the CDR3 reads TGTGCCAGCAGTGGGTTTAGCGGGACCGCGATTCGGGAGCAGTTCTTC.

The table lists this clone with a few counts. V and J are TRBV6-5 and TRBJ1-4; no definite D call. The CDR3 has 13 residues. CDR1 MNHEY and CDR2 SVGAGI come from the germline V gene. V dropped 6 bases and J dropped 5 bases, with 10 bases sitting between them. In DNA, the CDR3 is TGTGCCAGCAGGCGTAGGCCGAATGAAAAACTGTTTTTT. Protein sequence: CASRRRPNEKLFF.

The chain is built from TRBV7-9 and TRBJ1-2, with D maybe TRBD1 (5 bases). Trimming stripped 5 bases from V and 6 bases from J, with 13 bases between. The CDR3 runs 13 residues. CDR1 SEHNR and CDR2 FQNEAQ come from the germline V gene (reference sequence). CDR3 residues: CASSRSEGNGYTF. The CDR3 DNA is TGTGCCAGCAGCCGTAGTGAGGGGAATGGCTACACCTTC.

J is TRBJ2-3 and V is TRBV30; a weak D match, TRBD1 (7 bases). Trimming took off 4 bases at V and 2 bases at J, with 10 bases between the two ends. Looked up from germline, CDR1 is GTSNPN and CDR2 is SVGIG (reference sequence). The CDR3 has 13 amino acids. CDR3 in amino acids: CAWTGGNTDTQYF. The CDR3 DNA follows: TGTGCCTGGACAGGGGGGAACACAGATACGCAGTATTTT.

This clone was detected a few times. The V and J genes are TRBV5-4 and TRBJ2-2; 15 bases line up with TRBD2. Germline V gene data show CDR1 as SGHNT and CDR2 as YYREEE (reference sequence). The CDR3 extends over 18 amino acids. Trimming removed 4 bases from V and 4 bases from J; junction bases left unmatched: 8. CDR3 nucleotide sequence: TGTGCCAGCAGCCAGGGGACTAGCGGGAGGCGGGGCACCGGGGAGCTGTTTTTT. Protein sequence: CASSQGTSGRRGTGELFF.

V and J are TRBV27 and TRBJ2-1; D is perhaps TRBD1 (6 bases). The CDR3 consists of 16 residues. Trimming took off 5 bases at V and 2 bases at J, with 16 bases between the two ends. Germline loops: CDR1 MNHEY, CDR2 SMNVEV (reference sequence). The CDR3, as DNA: TGTGCCAGCAGTCCCCCAGACAGGAGTACCTACAATGAGCAGTTCTTC. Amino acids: CASSPPDRSTYNEQFF.

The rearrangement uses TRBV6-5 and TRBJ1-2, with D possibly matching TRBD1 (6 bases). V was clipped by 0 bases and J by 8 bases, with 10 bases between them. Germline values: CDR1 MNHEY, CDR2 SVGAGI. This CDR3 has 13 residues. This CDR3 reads CASSYSGGVGYTF. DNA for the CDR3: TGTGCCAGCAGTTACTCCGGGGGCGTCGGCTACACCTTC.

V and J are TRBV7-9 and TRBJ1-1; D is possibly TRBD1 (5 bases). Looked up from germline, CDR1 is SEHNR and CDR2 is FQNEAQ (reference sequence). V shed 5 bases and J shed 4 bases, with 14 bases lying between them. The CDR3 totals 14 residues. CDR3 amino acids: CASSPGREITEAFF. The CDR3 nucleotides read TGTGCCAGCAGCCCCGGCAGGGAGATCACTGAAGCTTTCTTT.

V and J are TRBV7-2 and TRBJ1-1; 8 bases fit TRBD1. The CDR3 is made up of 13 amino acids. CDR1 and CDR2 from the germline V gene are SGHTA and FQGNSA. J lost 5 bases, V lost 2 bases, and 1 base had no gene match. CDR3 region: CASSLRTGTEAFF. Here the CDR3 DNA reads TGTGCCAGCAGCTTAAGGACAGGGACTGAAGCTTTCTTT. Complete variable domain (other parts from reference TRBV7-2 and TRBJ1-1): GAGVSQSPSNKVTEKGKDVELRCDPISGHTALYWYRQSLGQGLEFLIYFQGNSAPDKSGLPSDRFSAERTGGSVSTLTIQRTQQEDSAVYLCASSLRTGTEAFFGQGTRLTVV.

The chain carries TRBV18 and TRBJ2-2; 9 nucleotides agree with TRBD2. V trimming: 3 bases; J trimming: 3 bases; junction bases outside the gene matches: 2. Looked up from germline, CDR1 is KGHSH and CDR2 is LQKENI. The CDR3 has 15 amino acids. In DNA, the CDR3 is TGTGCCAGCTCACCGATAGCGGGGGACACCGGGGAGCTGTTTTTT. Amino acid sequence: CASSPIAGDTGELFF. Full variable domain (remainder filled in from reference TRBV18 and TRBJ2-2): NAGVMQNPRHLVRRRGQEARLRCSPMKGHSHVYWYRQLPEEGLKFMVYLQKENIIDESGMPKERFSAEFPKEGPSILRIQQVVRGDSAAYFCASSPIAGDTGELFFGEGSRLTVL.

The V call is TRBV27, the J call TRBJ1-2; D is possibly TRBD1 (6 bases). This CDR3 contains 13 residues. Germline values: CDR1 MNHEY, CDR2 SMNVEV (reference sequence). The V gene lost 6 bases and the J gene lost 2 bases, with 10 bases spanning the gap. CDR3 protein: CASSYDRNYGYTF. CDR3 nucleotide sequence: TGTGCCAGCAGCTACGACAGGAACTATGGCTACACCTTC.

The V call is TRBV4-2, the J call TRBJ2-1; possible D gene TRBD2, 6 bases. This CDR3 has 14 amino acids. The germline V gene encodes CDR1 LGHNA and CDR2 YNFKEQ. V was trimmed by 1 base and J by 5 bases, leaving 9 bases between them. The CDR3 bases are TGTGCCAGCAGCCAAGGGAGACTAGACAATGAGCAGTTCTTC. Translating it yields CASSQGRLDNEQFF.

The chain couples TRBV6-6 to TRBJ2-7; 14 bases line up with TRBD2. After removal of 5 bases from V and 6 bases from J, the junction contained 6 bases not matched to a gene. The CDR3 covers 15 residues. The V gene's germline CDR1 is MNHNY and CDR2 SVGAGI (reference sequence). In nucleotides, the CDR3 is TGTGCCAGCAGTACGGGACTAGCGGGAGTAGGCGAGCAGTACTTC. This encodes CASSTGLAGVGEQYF.

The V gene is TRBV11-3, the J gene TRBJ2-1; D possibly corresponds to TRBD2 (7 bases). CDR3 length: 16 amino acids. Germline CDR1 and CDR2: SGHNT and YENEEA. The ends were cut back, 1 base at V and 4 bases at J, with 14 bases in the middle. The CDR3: CASSLGGGEPYNEQFF. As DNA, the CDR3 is TGTGCCAGCAGCTTAGGAGGGGGGGAGCCATACAATGAGCAGTTCTTC.

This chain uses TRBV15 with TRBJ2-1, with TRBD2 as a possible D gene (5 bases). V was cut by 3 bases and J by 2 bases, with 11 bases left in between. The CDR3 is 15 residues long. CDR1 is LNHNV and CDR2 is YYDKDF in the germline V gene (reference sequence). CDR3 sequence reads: CATSSRRATYNEQFF. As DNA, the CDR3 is TGTGCCACCAGCAGTAGGCGGGCTACCTACAATGAGCAGTTCTTC.

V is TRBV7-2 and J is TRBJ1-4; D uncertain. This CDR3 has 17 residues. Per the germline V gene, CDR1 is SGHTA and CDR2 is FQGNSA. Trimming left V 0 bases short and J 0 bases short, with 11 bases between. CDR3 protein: CASSLAGNGATNEKLFF. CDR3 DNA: TGTGCCAGCAGCTTAGCGGGAAACGGAGCAACTAATGAAAAACTGTTTTTT. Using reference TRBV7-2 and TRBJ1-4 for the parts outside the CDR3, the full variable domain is GAGVSQSPSNKVTEKGKDVELRCDPISGHTALYWYRQSLGQGLEFLIYFQGNSAPDKSGLPSDRFSAERTGGSVSTLTIQRTQQEDSAVYLCASSLAGNGATNEKLFFGSGTQLSVL.